What follows are 18 T cell receptor beta chains derived from one specimen sequenced in a study of shared clonotypes between healthy human individuals. Profiled with immunoSEQ multiplex PCR; TCRdb holds only in-frame clones, not every one. The sample includes some 510,000 clones, about four fifths seen only once; the top ten take around 13%. Input material: PBMCs. The receptors were gathered from a woman in her 40s in good health. Some clones in this sample may be carry-over from other donors' samples.

The chain combines TRBV10-3 with TRBJ1-1, with D uncertain. The CDR3 sequence is 11 residues long. Deletions cut 7 bases from V and 1 base from J, with 4 bases between. The V gene's germline CDR1 is ENHRY and CDR2 SYGVKD. The CDR3 coding sequence is TGTGCCATCAAACAGAACACTGAAGCTTTCTTT. Its protein product is CAIKQNTEAFF.

This CDR3 reads CASSHLQESGELFF. For the CDR3, the DNA is TGCGCCAGCAGTCATTTGCAGGAATCCGGGGAGCTGTTTTTT. The rearrangement uses TRBV23-1 and TRBJ2-2, with no clear D. TRBV23-1 is assigned to the ORF class and has an uncertain function. Trimming took off 3 bases at V and 6 bases at J, with 11 bases between the two ends. This CDR3 is built from 14 residues.

This clone was seen a few times. The chain is built from TRBV7-2 and TRBJ2-7, with 7 bases fitting TRBD2. With 5 bases clipped from V and 4 bases from J, the junction kept 2 bases outside the gene matches. Per germline, CDR1 SGHTA and CDR2 FQGNSA. CDR3 size: 12 residues. CDR3 loop: CASSAGLYEQYF. CDR3 coding DNA: TGTGCCAGCAGCGCGGGACTATACGAGCAGTACTTC.

The gene calls are TRBV6-5 and TRBJ2-7, with a weak D call TRBD1 (6 bases). Germline V lookup: CDR1 MNHEY, CDR2 SVGAGI. This CDR3 contains 15 residues. V was cut by 5 bases and J by 6 bases, with 20 bases left in between. In DNA, the CDR3 is TGTGCCAGCAGTGCCGGGACACCGTCTTTCATCGAGCAGTACTTC. Its protein is CASSAGTPSFIEQYF.

The chain is built from TRBV30 and TRBJ1-2, with 9 bases matching TRBD1. Trimming removed 1 base from V and 4 bases from J; junction bases left unmatched: 1. CDR3 length equals 13 residues. Germline CDR1 and CDR2: GTSNPN and SVGIG (reference sequence). The CDR3 nucleotides read TGTGCCTGGAGTGGACAGGGGGTCTATGGCTACACCTTC. It codes for CAWSGQGVYGYTF. The full variable domain, completed using reference TRBV30 and TRBJ1-2, is SQTIHQWPATLVQPVGSPLSLECTVEGTSNPNLYWYRQAAGRGLQLLFYSVGIGQISSEVPQNLSASRPQDRQFILSSKKLLLSDSGFYLCAWSGQGVYGYTFGSGTRLTVV.

J is TRBJ2-7 and V is TRBV11-3; D gene unclear. The V end lost 3 bases, the J end lost 2 bases, and 8 bases lay between the germline ends. The CDR3 has 13 amino acids. CDR1 and CDR2 from the germline V gene are SGHNT and YENEEA. The DNA for the CDR3 is TGTGCCAGCAGCTTGGGCGAGCCCTACGAGCAGTACTTC. As protein: CASSLGEPYEQYF.

The V call is TRBV9, the J call TRBJ1-5; D not certain. Germline V CDR1 and CDR2: SGDLS, YYNGEE. Trimming removed 4 bases at V and 2 bases at J, with 19 bases between. This CDR3 contains 17 residues. DNA for the CDR3: TGTGCCAGCAGCCCCTTGTTGGGGAACGATCGCAATCAGCCCCAGCATTTT. It translates to CASSPLLGNDRNQPQHF.

This clone was seen many times. The chain combines TRBV4-2 with TRBJ2-1; 12 bases map to TRBD2. Germline V gene lookup returns CDR1 LGHNA and CDR2 YNFKEQ. The CDR3 loop spans 16 amino acids. V lost 0 bases to trimming and J lost 7 bases; unmatched junction nucleotides: 4. The CDR3 loop reads CASSQDGLAGGNEQFF. The CDR3 coding sequence is TGTGCCAGCAGCCAAGATGGCCTAGCGGGAGGGAATGAGCAGTTCTTC.

The chain carries TRBV9 and TRBJ1-5, with TRBD1 identical over 8 bases. The germline V gene encodes CDR1 SGDLS and CDR2 YYNGEE. Germline trimming cut 0 bases from V and 6 bases from J; bases unmatched to any gene: 8. CDR3 size: 16 residues. CDR3 coding DNA: TGTGCCAGCAGCGTAGATGGTAGGACAGGGCTTCAGCCCCAGCATTTT. Translation: CASSVDGRTGLQPQHF. The full variable domain, in which reference TRBV9 and TRBJ1-5 provide the parts outside the CDR3, is DSGVTQTPKHLITATGQRVTLRCSPRSGDLSVYWYQQSLDQGLQFLIQYYNGEERAKGNILERFSAQQFPDLHSELNLSSLELGDSALYFCASSVDGRTGLQPQHFGDGTRLSIL.

The CDR3 DNA reads as TGTGCCAGCAGTGAAGGGGCGACAGGATTATCACCCCTCCACTTT. Amino acid sequence: CASSEGATGLSPLHF. V gene TRBV6-1 combines with J gene TRBJ1-6, with D possibly being TRBD1 (6 bases). In germline, CDR1 is MNHNS, CDR2 SASEGT. This CDR3 is built from 15 residues. The V end lost 1 base, the J end lost 10 bases, and 14 bases lay between the germline ends.

This clone is classed as medium-sized. Additional DNA sequences in this sample encode the identical CDR3. This rearrangement joins TRBV9 to TRBJ2-7; 10 bases fit TRBD1. V shed 3 bases, J shed 1 base, and the junction held 4 bases outside the gene matches. The germline V gene has CDR1 SGDLS and CDR2 YYNGEE. CDR3 size: 15 residues. This CDR3 is CASSEGQGWSYEQYF. CDR3 bases: TGTGCCAGCAGCGAGGGACAGGGGTGGTCCTACGAGCAGTACTTC. Drawing the rest from reference TRBV9 and TRBJ2-7, the complete variable domain is DSGVTQTPKHLITATGQRVTLRCSPRSGDLSVYWYQQSLDQGLQFLIQYYNGEERAKGNILERFSAQQFPDLHSELNLSSLELGDSALYFCASSEGQGWSYEQYFGPGTRLTVT.

The chain couples TRBV7-2 to TRBJ1-1, with 8 bases fitting TRBD1. From germline, CDR1 is SGHTA and CDR2 FQGNSA. Trimming removed 2 bases from V and 3 bases from J; junction bases left unmatched: 2. This CDR3 has 14 amino acids. The CDR3 reads CASSLNRGDTEAFF. CDR3 nucleotides: TGTGCCAGCAGCTTAAACAGGGGGGACACTGAAGCTTTCTTT.

The chain carries TRBV2 and TRBJ2-1; 9 positions agree with TRBD2. V shed 3 bases and J 4 bases; nucleotides not matched to a gene: 4. The germline gives CDR1 SNHLY, CDR2 FYNNEI. This CDR3 comprises 15 residues. CDR3 sequence (DNA): TGTGCCAGCAGTGACGCGGGAGGGTTGTACAATGAGCAGTTCTTC. It specifies CASSDAGGLYNEQFF.

V is TRBV5-5 and J is TRBJ1-5; D is undetermined. Germline V gives CDR1 SGHKS, CDR2 YYEKEE (reference sequence). Trimming stripped 0 bases from V and 5 bases from J, with 9 bases between. This CDR3 contains 14 residues. The CDR3 DNA reads TGTGCCAGCAGCTTGGCCCCCGAGGATCAGCCCCAGCATTTT. It codes for CASSLAPEDQPQHF.

This clone was picked up a small number of times. The genes are TRBV6-5 and TRBJ2-7, with 7 bases lining up with TRBD1. With 6 bases clipped from V and 6 bases from J, the junction kept 8 bases outside the gene matches. CDR1 is MNHEY, CDR2 SVGAGI, per germline. This CDR3 contains 13 residues. CDR3 bases: TGTGCCAGCAGCCCCTTTTCAGGGGGCGAGCAGTACTTC. Its protein is CASSPFSGGEQYF.

There are many counts of this clone. The chain carries TRBV6-6 and TRBJ2-1; maybe TRBD2 (6 bases). The germline CDR1 and CDR2 sequences are MNHNY and SVGAGI (reference sequence). This CDR3 is built from 15 residues. The V and J ends lost 6 bases and 4 bases respectively, with 16 bases between them. The CDR3 sequence: CASRTGTQPYNEQFF. CDR3 coding DNA: TGTGCCAGCAGGACCGGGACTCAACCTTACAATGAGCAGTTCTTC.

J is TRBJ2-5 and V is TRBV7-9, with 9 bases matching TRBD1. The CDR3 sequence is 14 residues long. V dropped 4 bases and J dropped 3; count of bases not matched to a gene: 3. Germline values: CDR1 SEHNR, CDR2 FQNEAQ (reference sequence). As DNA, the CDR3 is TGTGCCAGCAGCTCGGGACAGGGAGAAGAGACCCAGTACTTC. Its protein is CASSSGQGEETQYF.

The genes are TRBV5-1 and TRBJ2-7; no definite D call. The V end lost 0 bases, the J end lost 2 bases, and 12 bases lay between the germline ends. CDR3 size: 15 residues. Germline V lookup: CDR1 SGHRS, CDR2 YFSETQ. CDR3 sequence reads: CASSLDLTSTYEQYF. The DNA for the CDR3 is TGCGCCAGCAGCTTGGATCTGACGTCAACCTACGAGCAGTACTTC.